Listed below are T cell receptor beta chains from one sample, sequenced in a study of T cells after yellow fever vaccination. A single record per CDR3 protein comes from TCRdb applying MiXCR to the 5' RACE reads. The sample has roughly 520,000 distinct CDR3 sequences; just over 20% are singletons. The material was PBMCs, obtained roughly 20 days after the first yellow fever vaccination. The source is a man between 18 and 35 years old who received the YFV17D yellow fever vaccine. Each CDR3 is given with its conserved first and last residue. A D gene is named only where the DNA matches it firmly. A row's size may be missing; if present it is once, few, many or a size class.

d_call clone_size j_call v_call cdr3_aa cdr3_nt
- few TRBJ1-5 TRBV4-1 CASSQAGANQPQHF TGCGCCAGCAGCCAAGCCGGGGCCAATCAGCCCCAGCATTTT
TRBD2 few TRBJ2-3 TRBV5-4 CASTRTSEDTQYF TGTGCCAGCACCCGGACTAGCGAAGATACGCAGTATTTT
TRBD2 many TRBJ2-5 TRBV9 CASSVATGGLETQYF TGTGCCAGCAGCGTAGCTACGGGGGGGCTGGAGACCCAGTACTTC
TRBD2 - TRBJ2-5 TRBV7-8 CASSITSGGTETQYF TGTGCCAGCAGCATAACTAGCGGGGGGACAGAGACCCAGTACTTC
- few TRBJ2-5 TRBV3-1 CASTYTGGLYQETQYF TGTGCCAGCACCTACACCGGTGGGCTTTACCAAGAGACCCAGTACTTC
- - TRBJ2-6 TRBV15 CATRARLASSGANVLTF TGTGCCACCAGGGCGCGGCTAGCCAGCTCTGGGGCCAACGTCCTGACTTTC
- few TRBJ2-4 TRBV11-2 CASSLMTRRNIQYF TGTGCCAGCAGCTTAATGACCAGGCGGAACATTCAGTACTTC
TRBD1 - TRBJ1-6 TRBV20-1 CSARTDRDNSPLHF TGCAGTGCTAGAACGGACAGGGACAATTCACCCCTCCACTTT
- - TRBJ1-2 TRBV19 CASSIPWAKNGYTF TGTGCCAGTAGTATCCCCTGGGCCAAAAATGGCTACACCTTC
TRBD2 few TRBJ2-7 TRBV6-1 CASSDAGLADAYEQYF TGTGCCAGCAGTGACGCGGGACTAGCGGATGCCTACGAGCAGTACTTC
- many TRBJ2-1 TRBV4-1 CASSQVAGNREQFF TGCGCCAGCAGCCAAGTGGCAGGGAACCGTGAGCAGTTCTTC
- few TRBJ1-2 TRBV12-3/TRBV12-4 CASSFLRTGSSYGYTF TGTGCCAGCAGTTTTCTCAGGACGGGTTCGAGCTATGGCTACACCTTC
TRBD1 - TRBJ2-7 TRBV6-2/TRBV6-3 CASLRWTGAHEQYF TGTGCCAGCCTCCGTTGGACAGGGGCACACGAGCAGTACTTC
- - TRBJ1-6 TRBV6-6 CASRESSPLHF TGTGCCAGCCGAGAAAGTTCACCCCTCCACTTT
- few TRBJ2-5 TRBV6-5 CASSYLVQETQYF TGTGCCAGCAGTTACTTGGTACAAGAGACCCAGTACTTC
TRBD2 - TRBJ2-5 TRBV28 CASRPTSGETQYF TGTGCCAGCAGACCGACTAGCGGAGAGACCCAGTACTTC
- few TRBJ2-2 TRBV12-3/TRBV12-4 CASSRHPGNTGELFF TGTGCCAGCAGTCGTCACCCGGGGAACACCGGGGAGCTGTTTTTT
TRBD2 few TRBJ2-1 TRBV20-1 CSADSGGSDEQFF TGCAGTGCTGATAGCGGGGGGTCCGATGAGCAGTTCTTC
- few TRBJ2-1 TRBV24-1 CATQGLSSYNEQFF TGTGCCACCCAGGGCCTGAGCTCCTACAATGAGCAGTTCTTC
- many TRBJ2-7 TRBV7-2 CASRGRAPYEQYF TGTGCCAGCAGAGGTCGGGCACCCTACGAGCAGTACTTC
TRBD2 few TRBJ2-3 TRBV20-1 CSARDSGTSGGLDTQYF TGCAGTGCTAGAGATTCCGGGACTAGCGGGGGGTTAGATACGCAGTATTTT
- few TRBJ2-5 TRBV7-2 CASSLAYQGPQETQYF TGTGCCAGCAGCTTAGCATATCAGGGGCCCCAAGAGACCCAGTACTTC
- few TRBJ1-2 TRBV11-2 CASSRDAYGYTF TGTGCCAGCAGCAGAGATGCCTATGGCTACACCTTC
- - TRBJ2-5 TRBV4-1 CASSQEGIWETQYF TGCGCCAGCAGCCAAGAGGGGATTTGGGAGACCCAGTACTTC
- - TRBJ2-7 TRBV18 CASSPPSSSEQYF TGTGCCAGCTCACCACCATCTTCTTCCGAGCAGTACTTC
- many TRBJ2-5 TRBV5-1 CASSLVGGTYQETQYF TGCGCCAGCAGCTTGGTTGGGGGAACGTACCAAGAGACCCAGTACTTC
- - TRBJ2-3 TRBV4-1 CASSQSGGLADTQYF TGCGCCAGCAGCCAAAGTGGGGGTTTGGCAGATACGCAGTATTTT
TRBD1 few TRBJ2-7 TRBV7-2 CASRTTGQGSYEQYF TGTGCCAGCAGAACTACGGGACAGGGGAGCTACGAGCAGTACTTC
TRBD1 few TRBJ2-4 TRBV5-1 CASSLDGDRGIQYF TGCGCCAGCAGCTTGGACGGGGACAGGGGCATTCAGTACTTC
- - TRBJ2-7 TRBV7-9 CASSSGVNEQYF TGTGCCAGCAGCTCCGGGGTGAACGAGCAGTACTTC
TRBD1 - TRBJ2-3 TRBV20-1 CSARTGGVTDTQYF TGCAGTGCTCGGACAGGGGGCGTCACAGATACGCAGTATTTT
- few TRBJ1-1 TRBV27 CASSIGRVNTEAFF TGTGCCAGCAGTATTGGACGGGTGAACACTGAAGCTTTCTTT
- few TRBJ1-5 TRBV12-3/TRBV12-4 CASSFWGVNQPQHF TGTGCCAGCAGTTTTTGGGGAGTGAATCAGCCCCAGCATTTT
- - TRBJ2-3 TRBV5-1 CASGVLDTDTQYF TGCGCCAGCGGGGTCCTAGACACAGATACGCAGTATTTT
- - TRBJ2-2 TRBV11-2 CASSFKGAGELFF TGTGCCAGCAGCTTCAAGGGGGCCGGGGAGCTGTTTTTT
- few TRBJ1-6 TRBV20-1 CSAREPGTNNSPLHF TGCAGTGCTAGAGAACCAGGGACGAATAATTCACCCCTCCACTTT
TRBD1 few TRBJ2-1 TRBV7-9 CASSPGTAYNEQFF TGTGCCAGCAGCCCGGGGACAGCATACAATGAGCAGTTCTTC